One sample yielded the 26 T cell receptor beta chains listed below, sequenced in a study of CD8 T cells in Susac syndrome. With random hexamers, reverse transcription was performed on about 0.5 to 1 ug of RNA. TCRdb processed the immunoSEQ multiplex PCR reads anew with MiXCR; each CDR3 protein has one entry. The sample lists just under 95,000 distinct CDR3 sequences; 85% to 95% were seen once. Material: CD4+ T cells from PBMCs. The receptors here all came from a human donor with Susac syndrome.

V is TRBV28 and J is TRBJ1-5, with D possibly TRBD1 on 6 matching bases. V dropped 6 bases and J dropped 3 bases, with 15 bases sitting between them. There are 15 residues in the CDR3. The V gene's germline CDR1 is MDHEN and CDR2 SYDVKM. CDR3 amino acids: CASRSLQGLNQPQHF. The DNA of the CDR3 is TGTGCCAGCAGGTCCTTACAGGGACTCAATCAGCCCCAGCATTTT.

This chain connects TRBV6-6 to TRBJ2-3; D is undetermined. The CDR3 totals 16 residues. Between the trimmed V and J ends, which lost 5 bases and 6 bases, there was a span of 21 bases. Germline CDR1 and CDR2: MNHNY and SVGAGI (reference sequence). In nucleotides, the CDR3 is TGTGCCAGCAGTCCGACACGTACCCTTAGTGGCGATACGCAGTATTTT. It yields the protein CASSPTRTLSGDTQYF.

The V and J genes are TRBV29-1 and TRBJ2-4; D uncertain. CDR1 is SQVTM and CDR2 is ANQGSEA in the germline V gene. CDR3 length: 12 amino acids. Deletions cut 4 bases from V and 1 base from J, with 5 bases between. The CDR3 here is CSVGDAKNIQYF. The CDR3 DNA reads TGCAGCGTTGGAGACGCCAAAAACATTCAGTACTTC.

The chain recombines TRBV23-1 with TRBJ1-5, with no clear D. TRBV23-1 is marked as an open reading frame, function uncertain. V was cut by 7 bases and J by 6 bases, with 19 bases left in between. The CDR3 extends over 15 amino acids. The CDR3 DNA follows: TGCGCCAGCAACCCAAGGTGGCCTGAGGGTCAGCCCCAGCATTTT. Amino acids: CASNPRWPEGQPQHF.

The V and J genes are TRBV30 and TRBJ2-7, with a weak D call TRBD2 (6 bases). Germline loops: CDR1 GTSNPN, CDR2 SVGIG (reference sequence). Deletions cut 0 bases from V and 0 bases from J, with 9 bases between. The CDR3 runs 14 residues. The CDR3: CAWSVGLSSYEQYF. CDR3 nucleotide sequence: TGTGCCTGGAGTGTGGGACTTAGCTCCTACGAGCAGTACTTC.

The chain links TRBV12-3 or TRBV12-4 to TRBJ2-1; maybe TRBD2 (6 bases). The germline V and J ends were trimmed by 4 bases and 12 bases, with 22 bases remaining between them. The CDR3 covers 15 residues. The CDR3 reads CASSSRASALWGQFF. CDR3 DNA sequence: TGTGCCAGCAGTTCAAGGGCTAGCGCCCTCTGGGGGCAGTTCTTC.

The rearrangement joins TRBV3-1 to TRBJ2-1, with a weak D call TRBD1 (6 bases). The CDR3 length is 19 residues. CDR1 is LGHDT and CDR2 is YNNKEL in the germline V gene (reference sequence). V shed 0 bases and J shed 2 bases, with 20 bases lying between them. CDR3 sequence: CASSQEVGPNSGAYNEQFF. CDR3 coding DNA: TGTGCCAGCAGCCAAGAAGTGGGCCCCAACTCAGGGGCCTACAATGAGCAGTTCTTC.

The V gene is TRBV27, the J gene TRBJ2-5; 7 nucleotides line up with TRBD1. Unmatched junction bases numbered 6, after V lost 9 bases and J lost 5 bases. The CDR3 has 12 amino acids. Germline lookup yields CDR1 MNHEY and CDR2 SMNVEV (reference sequence). The CDR3 nucleotides read TGTGCCAGTATGACAGGGAAGGAGACCCAGTACTTC. Its translation is CASMTGKETQYF.

The chain has TRBV2 and TRBJ2-5, with TRBD1 as a possible D gene (6 bases). Trimming stripped 4 bases from V and 7 bases from J, with 13 bases between. From germline, CDR1 is SNHLY and CDR2 FYNNEI. There are 13 residues in the CDR3. The CDR3 loop is CASSAGQGMTQYF. The CDR3 DNA reads as TGTGCCAGCAGTGCTGGGCAGGGGATGACCCAGTACTTC.

This clonotype was counted only a few times. V and J are TRBV5-1 and TRBJ2-6; D might be TRBD1 (5 bases). Germline CDR1 SGHRS, CDR2 YFSETQ. The CDR3 length is 16 residues. V lost 0 bases and J lost 4, with 11 bases in between. CDR3: CASSLESGKGANVLTF. Written as DNA, the CDR3 is TGCGCCAGCAGCTTGGAGTCAGGGAAAGGGGCCAACGTCCTGACTTTC.

The chain uses TRBV10-3 and TRBJ2-7; TRBD2 might be the D (5 bases). The CDR3 has 12 amino acids. The germline gives CDR1 ENHRY, CDR2 SYGVKD. V was cut by 6 bases and J by 0 bases, with 6 bases left in between. CDR3 nucleotides: TGTGCCATCAGAGCGGACTCCTACGAGCAGTACTTC. It encodes CAIRADSYEQYF.

The rearrangement joins TRBV5-4 to TRBJ2-1, with D perhaps matching TRBD1 (5 bases). V shed 4 bases and J shed 3 bases, with 14 bases lying between them. This CDR3 comprises 15 residues. Germline lookup yields CDR1 SGHNT and CDR2 YYREEE (reference sequence). CDR3 nucleotide sequence: TGTGCCAGCAGCACATCGGACACACACTACAATGAGCAGTTCTTC. This encodes CASSTSDTHYNEQFF. The entire variable domain, with the rest obtained from reference TRBV5-4 and TRBJ2-1, is as follows: ETGVTQSPTHLIKTRGQQVTLRCSSQSGHNTVSWYQQALGQGPQFIFQYYREEENGRGNFPPRFSGLQFPNYSSELNVNALELDDSALYLCASSTSDTHYNEQFFGPGTRLTVL.

The chain joins TRBV27 to TRBJ2-3; D not certain. The ends were cut back, 3 bases at V and 5 bases at J, with 12 bases in the middle. CDR3 length equals 14 residues. CDR1 is MNHEY, CDR2 SMNVEV, per germline (reference sequence). CDR3 in DNA: TGTGCCAGCAGTTTCGAAGGTCTCGGAGATACGCAGTATTTT. Residues: CASSFEGLGDTQYF.

The gene calls are TRBV7-9 and TRBJ2-1; 13 nucleotides align to TRBD2. In germline, CDR1 is SEHNR, CDR2 FQNEAQ (reference sequence). The CDR3 has 17 amino acids. V was pared by 4 bases and J by 9 bases, with 12 bases of the junction left unmatched. The CDR3 DNA reads TGTGCCAGCAGCTCCGATAGACTAGCGGGGGGCCCGGGTGAGCAGTTCTTC. This encodes CASSSDRLAGGPGEQFF.

The chain joins TRBV6-5 to TRBJ1-1, with D possibly TRBD1 on 6 matching bases. In germline, CDR1 is MNHEY, CDR2 SVGAGI. Deletions cut 3 bases from V and 6 bases from J, with 11 bases between. This CDR3 spans 13 amino acids. The CDR3 DNA is TGTGCCAGCAGTTATAACAGGGATGCTGAAGCTTTCTTT. Its protein product is CASSYNRDAEAFF.

The rearrangement joins TRBV19 to TRBJ2-7, with 8 bases that match TRBD1. Germline lookup yields CDR1 LNHDA and CDR2 SQIVND (reference sequence). J gave up 0 bases and V 5 bases, and 3 bases lay outside the gene matches. The CDR3 covers 14 residues. The chain's CDR3 is CASSPGQVSYEQYF. The CDR3 bases are TGTGCCAGTAGTCCGGGACAGGTCTCCTACGAGCAGTACTTC.

This clonotype showed up just a few times. The V gene is TRBV5-4, the J gene TRBJ2-1; D is undetermined. Per germline, CDR1 SGHNT and CDR2 YYREEE (reference sequence). The CDR3 is made up of 13 amino acids. The V end was cut by 0 bases, the J end by 2 bases, with 3 bases between. CDR3 coding DNA: TGTGCCAGCAGCTTGGGGACCTACAATGAGCAGTTCTTC. This sequence encodes CASSLGTYNEQFF.

This chain links TRBV9 with TRBJ2-2, with TRBD1 matching over 8 bases. This CDR3 has 16 residues. After removal of 0 bases from V and 4 bases from J, the junction contained 5 bases not matched to a gene. Germline V gene sequence: CDR1 SGDLS, CDR2 YYNGEE. The DNA of the CDR3 is TGTGCCAGCAGCGTAGGGCAGGGGGCGCCCACCGGGGAGCTGTTTTTT. Amino acid sequence: CASSVGQGAPTGELFF.

The V call is TRBV28, the J call TRBJ1-1; tentative D call: TRBD1 (5 bases). Looked up from germline, CDR1 is MDHEN and CDR2 is SYDVKM. Trimming stripped 2 bases from V and 0 bases from J, with 7 bases between. The CDR3 spans 14 residues. The CDR3 sequence: CASSLIGVNTEAFF. The CDR3 DNA sequence: TGTGCCAGCAGTTTAATAGGGGTGAACACTGAAGCTTTCTTT. Looking up the rest from reference TRBV28 and TRBJ1-1 gives the full variable domain: DVKVTQSSRYLVKRTGEKVFLECVQDMDHENMFWYRQDPGLGLRLIYFSYDVKMKEKGDIPEGYSVSREKKERFSLILESASTNQTSMYLCASSLIGVNTEAFFGQGTRLTVV.

J is TRBJ1-1 and V is TRBV29-1; D gene unclear. CDR1 and CDR2 (germline): SQVTM, ANQGSEA. V was trimmed by 4 bases and J by 8 bases, leaving 8 bases between them. This CDR3 is 10 amino acids long. The CDR3 is CSVVGREAFF. DNA of the CDR3: TGCAGCGTTGTTGGCAGGGAAGCTTTCTTT.

The V and J genes are TRBV4-1 and TRBJ1-2, with 7 bases matching TRBD1. V lost 2 bases to trimming and J lost 2 bases; unmatched junction nucleotides: 2. Looked up from germline, CDR1 is MGHRA and CDR2 is YSYEKL. The CDR3 spans 14 residues. CDR3 in amino acids: CASSQPGQNYGYTF. Here the CDR3 DNA reads TGCGCCAGCAGCCAACCGGGACAGAACTATGGCTACACCTTC.

The chain couples TRBV19 to TRBJ2-2, with TRBD1 as a possible D gene (6 bases). The CDR3 has 15 residues. Deletions cut 5 bases from V and 1 base from J, with 11 bases between. From germline, CDR1 is LNHDA and CDR2 SQIVND (reference sequence). CDR3 bases: TGTGCCAGTAGTGCGTTCAGGGGGAACACCGGGGAGCTGTTTTTT. Translation: CASSAFRGNTGELFF.

The gene calls are TRBV15 and TRBJ2-7; D unclear. This CDR3 is built from 13 residues. V was cut by 0 bases and J by 3 bases, with 6 bases left in between. Germline V gene sequence: CDR1 LNHNV, CDR2 YYDKDF (reference sequence). CDR3 sequence reads: CATSRDRGYEQYF. In DNA, the CDR3 is TGTGCCACCAGCAGAGATCGCGGCTACGAGCAGTACTTC.

This chain uses TRBV28 with TRBJ1-2; D gene unclear. Trimming pared 3 bases from V and 1 base from J, leaving 12 bases between. Germline V gene sequence: CDR1 MDHEN, CDR2 SYDVKM. The CDR3 extends over 15 amino acids. CDR3 protein: CASSFQDRINYGYTF. The CDR3 DNA follows: TGTGCCAGCAGTTTTCAAGACCGCATTAACTATGGCTACACCTTC.

The chain carries TRBV3-1 and TRBJ1-2; a possible D gene is TRBD1 (5 bases). Trimming removed 2 bases at V and 5 bases at J, with 21 bases between. Germline CDR1 is LGHDT and CDR2 is YNNKEL (reference sequence). The length of the CDR3 is 17 residues. CDR3 residues: CASSQLPDTMGGYGYTF. The CDR3 DNA reads TGTGCCAGCAGCCAACTGCCGGACACCATGGGCGGATATGGCTACACCTTC.

CDR3 in amino acids: CATSDPSGGASNEQFF. CDR3 bases: TGTGCCACCAGTGATCCTAGCGGGGGGGCCTCCAATGAGCAGTTCTTC. The genes are TRBV24-1 and TRBJ2-1; the match to TRBD2 covers 12 bases. J gave up 6 bases and V 3 bases, and 5 bases lay outside the gene matches. From germline, CDR1 is KGHDR and CDR2 SFDVKD. The CDR3 has 16 amino acids.